Below, 21 T cell receptor delta chains from the same sample are listed, as sequenced in a study of γδ T cells in repeated Plasmodium falciparum infection (dated by TCRdb to about 2021). For bulk TCR repertoire analysis, Vgamma9/Vdelta2+ and Vdelta2-negative gammadelta T cell populations were flow-sorted out of peripheral blood mononuclear cells. Libraries were prepared through multiplex PCR. Sequenced using an Illumina MiSeq. TCRdb called clones afresh from the public reads with CATT; identical DNA rows were later merged. Here the sample has approximately 60,000 delta-chain clones; about 1.5% occur a single time. Of the sample, approximately 15% is held by the ten largest clones. The sequencing sample was made of gamma-delta T cells from blood. These receptors were obtained from a pool of human donors (malaria-infected and uninfected, not separated).

This clone was observed many times. A far larger clone is just one base off, so this is likely a read error. Other DNA sequences within the sample encode an identical CDR3. The DNA for the CDR3 is TGTGCTCTTGGGGACCTCTCCTCCTACGGGTTACTGGGGGATAGGAACACCGATAAACTCATCTTT. This codes for CALGDLSSYGLLGDRNTDKLIF. The gene calls are TRDV1 and TRDJ1; 11 bases are shared with TRDD3. This CDR3 has 22 residues. Germline assignment: CDR1 TSWWSYY and CDR2 QGS. The J segment lost 0 bases and the V segment lost 3 bases, leaving 21 bases of the junction unmatched.

This clone was observed a few times. The protein recorded in TCRdb matches a much larger clone and deviates from this DNA's translation at residue 7, suggesting a read error; the protein here is obtained by translating the DNA. The CDR3 nucleotides are TGTGCTCTTGGGGAACTGATGCCCCACCTTCCGCCCTGGGCACACTGGGGGATACGAGGACCCCTGATCTTT. Residues: CALGELMPHLPPWAHWGIRGPLIF. The chain has TRDV1 and TRDJ4, with 13 bases lining up with TRDD3. Per germline, CDR1 TSWWSYY and CDR2 QGS. With 0 bases clipped from V and 3 bases from J, the junction kept 28 bases outside the gene matches. This CDR3 region has 24 residues.

Only a few counts were recorded for this clone. The translation of this DNA and the TCRdb protein of a much larger clone differ at residue 5, probably owing to a read error; the protein shown here is translated from the DNA. This chain uses TRDV1 with TRDJ1, with 8 bases lining up with TRDD2. V lost 4 bases and J lost 2; bases outside the gene matches: 24. Germline V gene data show CDR1 as TSWWSYY and CDR2 as QGS. CDR3 length: 21 residues. The CDR3 DNA is TGTGCTCTTGGGGCATTTATCCTTCCTAAGGCCAACTGGGTGTTAACCGATAAACTCATCTTT. This encodes CALGAFILPKANWVLTDKLIF.

This clone was counted only a few times. TCRdb has a much larger clone's protein, which differs at residue 13 from the translation of this DNA, likely because of a read error; what is shown is the protein translated from the DNA. J is TRDJ1 and V is TRDV1; weak D call: TRDD3 (5 bases). The CDR3 runs to 14 residues. Per the germline V gene, CDR1 is TSWWSYY and CDR2 is QGS. The CDR3 is CALGEEDRSDKLTF. The DNA for the CDR3 is TGTGCTCTTGGGGAAGAGGATAGGTCCGATAAACTCACCTTT.

In the case of this clone: The mismatch at residue 7 between this DNA's translation and the TCRdb protein of a much larger clone likely reflects a read error; the protein shown is translated from the DNA. The V and J genes are TRDV1 and TRDJ1; 10 positions agree with TRDD3. From germline, CDR1 is TSWWSYY and CDR2 QGS. This CDR3 has 21 amino acids. CDR3 nucleotide sequence: TGTGCTATTGGGGAACTATATCATACTGTTATCGGGGGATACGGCACCGATAAACTCATCTTT. As protein: CAIGELYHTVIGGYGTDKLIF.

In its sample, this clone was seen a few times. With only one base between it and a far larger clone, this is likely a read error. The sample contains more than one DNA sequence encoding this CDR3. The rearrangement joins TRDV1 to TRDJ1; TRDD3 agrees at 10 bases. TCRdb supplies no J gene; here it was assigned by aligning the nucleotide sequence to germline. Germline lookup yields CDR1 TSWWSYY and CDR2 QGS. This CDR3 contains 24 residues. V lost 2 bases, J lost 2 bases, and 29 bases stayed unmatched. As DNA, the CDR3 is TGTGCTCTTGGGGAAAGAGTATGGCCTACCGGGGGATACGCCAGAGAAGGGAGGACCGATAAACTCATCTTT. Translating gives CALGERVWPTGGYAREGRTDKLIF.

In its sample, this clone was seen a few times. TCRdb pairs this DNA with a much larger clone's protein that differs at residue 5, likely a read error; the protein shown was translated from the DNA. The rearrangement uses TRDV2 and TRDJ1; 7 positions agree with TRDD3. No J gene is reported in TCRdb; it was inferred here by comparing the DNA with germline. In germline, CDR1 is GEAIGNYY, CDR2 EKD. There are 17 residues in the CDR3. V dropped 6 bases and J dropped 3; count of bases not matched to a gene: 18. CDR3 sequence (DNA): TGTGCCTGTCGCCGCCGGCGGGGTCTGGGGGGCCCCGATAAACTCATCTTT. It translates to CACRRRRGLGGPDKLIF.

Points on this clone: At one of its ends the junction is not consistent with the germline gene, which may arise from a read error. The chain uses TRDV2 and TRDJ1; 10 bases are a match to TRDD3. As TCRdb names no J gene, one was assigned here on the basis of a DNA match to germline. Germline V gives CDR1 GEAIGNYY, CDR2 EKD. This CDR3 comprises 16 residues. The CDR3 DNA sequence: TGTGCCTGTGACACCGTCCGGGGGATACGGATCGATAGACTCATCTTT. As protein: CACDTVRGIRIDRLIF.

A few counts support this clone. A far larger clone is one nucleotide away, so this likely arose from a read error. This same CDR3 is encoded by further DNA sequences in the sample. CDR3: CASLPSRTGTLSRRTDKLIF. The CDR3 DNA reads as TGTGCCTCCCTTCCTAGTCGAACTGGGACCCTTAGTAGGAGAACCGATAAACTCATCTTT. The chain employs TRDV3 and TRDJ1, with 8 bases matching TRDD2. This CDR3 is 20 amino acids long. Losses at the gene ends were 4 bases for V and 2 bases for J; bases not matched to a gene: 27. Germline-derived CDR1 and CDR2 are TVYSNPD and GDNSRS (reference sequence).

This clone was detected many times. This probably arose from a read error, given a far larger clone one base away. This same CDR3 is encoded by further DNA sequences in the sample. This chain uses TRDV2 with TRDJ1; 10 nucleotides align to TRDD3. In germline, CDR1 is GEAIGNYY, CDR2 EKD. J gave up 3 bases and V 3 bases, and 24 bases lay outside the gene matches. The CDR3 loop spans 21 amino acids. The CDR3, as DNA: TGTGCCTGTGACGCGTACTGGGGGATGACCTCGGGTGCGGGTGGCGCCGATAAACTCATCTTT. Its protein is CACDAYWGMTSGAGGADKLIF.

This clone was seen a handful of times. This likely stems from a read error, as it lies one base from a far larger clone. The same CDR3 is also encoded by other DNA sequences in this sample. The chain employs TRDV3 and TRDJ1; D might be TRDD2 (5 bases). Germline CDR1 and CDR2: TVYSNPD and GDNSRS (reference sequence). CDR3 size: 19 residues. Trimming removed 2 bases at V and 0 bases at J, with 28 bases between. The CDR3, as DNA: TGTGCCTTTCAAGCTCACCCTACGTGCCCGTCCTTATACACCGATAAACTCATCTTT. It specifies CAFQAHPTCPSLYTDKLIF.

This clone was observed at least ten times. A far bigger clonotype differs at one base, so this is likely a read error. The sample has other DNA sequences that encode this CDR3 too. The chain couples TRDV1 to TRDJ1; tentatively, D is TRDD2 (6 bases). The CDR3 is made up of 19 amino acids. CDR1 is TSWWSYY, CDR2 QGS, per germline. The CDR3, as DNA: TGTGCTCTTGGATCTTCCTTCCCCGGTCATCCCGCCCACACAGATAAACTCATCTTT. This gives the protein CALGSSFPGHPAHTDKLIF.

The sample holds many counts of this clone. With a far larger clone one base away, a read error is the likely cause. The same CDR3 arises from other DNA sequences in this sample as well. The chain joins TRDV2 to TRDJ3; no clear D gene. V was shortened by 1 base and J by 0 bases, with 12 bases between the two germline ends. This CDR3 has 18 amino acids. Germline V lookup: CDR1 GEAIGNYY, CDR2 EKD. CDR3 sequence reads: CACDTAGQSSWDTRQMFF. The CDR3 DNA reads TGTGCCTGTGACACTGCGGGTCAGAGCTCCTGGGACACCCGACAGATGTTTTTC.

On this clone itself: This likely came from a read error, as a far larger clone is one base away. Other DNA variants within this sample encode the same CDR3. This chain connects TRDV1 to TRDJ1; 9 positions agree with TRDD3. The V gene's germline CDR1 is TSWWSYY and CDR2 QGS. Trimming at V came to 0 bases and at J to 2 bases, leaving 16 bases not matched to a gene. The CDR3 length is 20 residues. This CDR3 is CALGELGATRGDTRTDKLIF. The CDR3 DNA reads as TGTGCTCTTGGGGAACTGGGGGCTACACGCGGGGATACGCGGACCGATAAACTCATCTTT.

This clone was recorded a few times. This DNA translates differently at residue 9 from the TCRdb protein, which is that of a much larger clone; a read error is likely, and the protein shown is the DNA's own translation. The rearrangement uses TRAV38-2/DV8 and TRDJ1; D is possibly TRDD2 (6 bases). The J gene, not given by TCRdb, was assigned here from a germline match of the nucleotide sequence. Germline V lookup: CDR1 TSESDYY, CDR2 QEAYKQQN. The CDR3 has 21 amino acids. Deletions cut 1 base from V and 0 bases from J, with 28 bases between. The CDR3 spells CAYRSFLMDLPYKVYTDKLIF. CDR3 in DNA: TGTGCTTATAGGAGCTTTCTGATGGACCTTCCATACAAGGTGTACACCGATAAACTCATCTTT.

As regards this clone: The translation of this DNA and the TCRdb protein of a much larger clone differ at residue 4, probably owing to a read error; the protein shown here is translated from the DNA. The chain recombines TRDV1 with TRDJ1; 9 bases fit TRDD3. TCRdb is silent on the J gene; assignment here came from matching the DNA to germline. This CDR3 has 23 residues. Germline assignment: CDR1 TSWWSYY and CDR2 QGS. The CDR3 DNA sequence: TGTGCTCTTAGGGAACTCAGCCTTCCCGAGTACTGGGGGAGGGGTTGGGACACCGATAAACTCATCTTT. Translation gives CALRELSLPEYWGRGWDTDKLIF.

This clone was recorded at least ten times. Other DNA sequences in this specimen translate into the identical CDR3. The chain employs TRDV1 and TRDJ1; D is perhaps TRDD3 (5 bases). This CDR3 contains 20 residues. From germline, CDR1 is TSWWSYY and CDR2 QGS. Deletions cut 3 bases from V and 0 bases from J, with 26 bases between. Here the CDR3 DNA reads TGTGCTCTTGGGGAGCTAGTTTCGTGGAACCCGAGGGGGTACACCGATAAACTCATCTTT. Amino acid sequence: CALGELVSWNPRGYTDKLIF.

As for this clone: TCRdb shows a much larger clone's protein in place of this DNA's translation, and the two differ at residue 8, likely through a read error; the protein shown is translated from the DNA. V usage is TRDV3 and J usage is TRDJ1; 11 nucleotides agree with TRDD3. J was trimmed by 4 bases and V by 4 bases; bases with no gene match: 23. Germline V gene data show CDR1 as TVYSNPD and CDR2 as GDNSRS (reference sequence). This CDR3 comprises 19 residues. CDR3 DNA sequence: TGTGCCTCCACCTTCTCCCGTTGCTGGGGGATACTGGGAAGCGATAAACTCATCTTT. Translation gives CASTFSRCWGILGSDKLIF.

This clone was counted between two and nine times. TCRdb's entry gives the protein of a much larger clone, which mismatches this DNA's translation at residues 7 and 14, likely from a read error; the protein reported here is translated from the DNA. V and J are TRDV1 and TRDJ1; D possibly matches TRDD2 or TRDD3 (6 bases each). The CDR3 has 24 residues. Trimming removed 5 bases at V and 0 bases at J, with 40 bases between. Germline assignment: CDR1 TSWWSYY and CDR2 QGS. CDR3 loop: CALGIGPPTFWYWRIPSYTDKLIF. In DNA form, the CDR3 reads TGTGCTCTTGGGATCGGCCCTCCTACGTTCTGGTACTGGAGGATACCCTCGTACACCGATAAACTCATCTTT.

This clone was observed a few times. A far larger clone is off by one base, so a read error is likely. At the DNA level, this CDR3 is encoded by other sequences in the same sample as well. This chain connects TRDV1 to TRDJ1; D perhaps matches TRDD3 (5 bases). The J gene, missing from TCRdb, was assigned here through DNA to germline matching. Germline values: CDR1 TSWWSYY, CDR2 QGS. The CDR3 is 20 amino acids. Trimming left V 4 bases short and J 8 bases short, with 35 bases between. The CDR3 bases are TGTGCTCTTGGGGGGACGCGGTTATTAGGGGGCACCCGGGGAGCAGACAAACTCATCTTT. Its protein is CALGGTRLLGGTRGADKLIF.

This clone was seen a handful of times. A far larger clone is just one base off, so this is likely a read error. In the same sample, other DNA sequences code for this CDR3. V is TRDV1 and J is TRDJ3, with D perhaps TRDD3 (5 bases). In germline, CDR1 is TSWWSYY, CDR2 QGS. CDR3 length equals 20 residues. The CDR3 loop is CALGELGCPLQTWDTRQMFF. The CDR3 DNA reads TGTGCTCTTGGGGAACTAGGTTGCCCCCTCCAAACCTGGGACACCCGGCAGATGTTTTTC.